Below, 20 T cell receptor beta chains from the same sample are listed, as sequenced in a study of technical replicates of blood from a handful of donors. The repertoire was sequenced with immunoSEQ multiplex PCR; TCRdb's copy has only in-frame clones and lacks some. The sample contains under 100,000 clones, approximately 94% of which appear only once. Source material: T cells isolated from PBMCs. All receptors come from a human donor in good health.

This chain uses TRBV6-4 with TRBJ2-2; maybe TRBD1 (6 bases). Looked up from germline, CDR1 is MRHNA and CDR2 is SNTAGT. V gave up 6 bases and J gave up 4 bases, with 12 bases separating them. The CDR3 is 14 amino acids. In DNA form, the CDR3 reads TGTGCCAGCAGATATACAGGGTCCACCGGGGAGCTGTTTTTT. Translation: CASRYTGSTGELFF.

The rearrangement joins TRBV6-5 to TRBJ1-3, with D hard to call. This CDR3 is 15 amino acids long. V was cut by 5 bases and J by 1 base, with 12 bases left in between. CDR1 is MNHEY, CDR2 SVGAGI, per germline. CDR3 sequence reads: CASSASLTSGNTIYF. The CDR3 coding sequence is TGTGCCAGCAGTGCTTCTCTTACATCTGGAAACACCATATATTTT.

The rearrangement links TRBV18 to TRBJ2-7; possibly TRBD2 for D (5 bases). Per the germline V gene, CDR1 is KGHSH and CDR2 is LQKENI. The V end lost 6 bases, the J end lost 3 bases, and 15 bases lay between the germline ends. This CDR3 comprises 14 residues. The CDR3 spells CASSYAGLLYEQYF. In DNA, the CDR3 is TGTGCCAGCTCCTACGCGGGCCTGCTCTACGAGCAGTACTTC.

The chain has TRBV19 and TRBJ2-3; possible D gene TRBD2, 6 bases. The CDR3 length is 15 residues. V shed 4 bases and J shed 2 bases, with 13 bases lying between them. Germline V gene data show CDR1 as LNHDA and CDR2 as SQIVND (reference sequence). The CDR3 region has the DNA TGTGCCAGTAGTAGGGTAGCGGCACTCACAGATACGCAGTATTTT. Translating it yields CASSRVAALTDTQYF.

The rearrangement uses TRBV7-9 and TRBJ2-2; no firm D call. CDR1 SEHNR and CDR2 FQNEAQ come from the germline V gene (reference sequence). The V end was cut by 5 bases, the J end by 2 bases, with 9 bases between. The CDR3 totals 14 residues. CDR3 sequence reads: CASSPLVNTGELFF. CDR3 bases: TGTGCCAGCAGCCCCCTAGTAAACACCGGGGAGCTGTTTTTT.

The chain uses TRBV5-6 and TRBJ2-7; 8 positions match TRBD2. Germline lookup yields CDR1 SGHDT and CDR2 YYEEEE. V dropped 4 bases and J dropped 1; count of bases not matched to a gene: 7. CDR3 size: 15 residues. The CDR3 coding sequence is TGTGCCAGCAGCCCTATCGCGGGAGGTTCCTACGAGCAGTACTTC. The encoded protein is CASSPIAGGSYEQYF.

The chain combines TRBV9 with TRBJ2-2; 8 bases are a match to TRBD2. V lost 0 bases to trimming and J lost 1 base; unmatched junction nucleotides: 8. Germline V gene data show CDR1 as SGDLS and CDR2 as YYNGEE. This CDR3 contains 18 residues. The CDR3 DNA reads as TGTGCCAGCAGCGTAGGGAGGCGGGGGGCCTTGAACACCGGGGAGCTGTTTTTT. This sequence encodes CASSVGRRGALNTGELFF.

In its sample, this clone was seen once. At the DNA level, this CDR3 is encoded by other sequences in the same sample as well. The chain couples TRBV30 to TRBJ1-5; D is uncertain. Trimming removed 0 bases at V and 2 bases at J, with 5 bases between. CDR1 is GTSNPN and CDR2 is SVGIG in the germline V gene (reference sequence). This CDR3 region has 13 residues. The CDR3 DNA sequence: TGTGCCTGGAGTGTACGGGGCAATCAGCCCCAGCATTTT. Its protein product is CAWSVRGNQPQHF.

V is TRBV7-9 and J is TRBJ1-1; D not certain. The germline V and J ends were trimmed by 3 bases and 3 bases, with 11 bases remaining between them. Germline V gene sequence: CDR1 SEHNR, CDR2 FQNEAQ (reference sequence). CDR3 length: 14 residues. The CDR3 here is CASSFLGRDTEAFF. As DNA, the CDR3 is TGTGCCAGCAGCTTTCTTGGCCGTGACACTGAAGCTTTCTTT.

The V gene is TRBV9, the J gene TRBJ2-1; 9 bases map to TRBD1. The V gene's germline CDR1 is SGDLS and CDR2 YYNGEE. The V gene end was trimmed by 3 bases and the J gene end by 6 bases; junction bases not matched to a gene: 7. CDR3 length: 15 amino acids. CDR3 coding DNA: TGTGCCAGCAGCGATGCGGGACAGGGAGGCAATGAGCAGTTCTTC. Translation: CASSDAGQGGNEQFF.

This clone was seen a few times. The chain recombines TRBV2 with TRBJ2-4; D might be TRBD1 (6 bases). Deletions cut 3 bases from V and 3 bases from J, with 12 bases between. This CDR3 contains 15 residues. Germline V gene data show CDR1 as SNHLY and CDR2 as FYNNEI. In DNA form, the CDR3 reads TGTGCCAGCAGTGACAGGGGTCCCAGCAAAAACATTCAGTACTTC. It specifies CASSDRGPSKNIQYF.

The chain employs TRBV28 and TRBJ2-2; D may be TRBD1 (6 bases). Germline CDR1 reads MDHEN; CDR2 reads SYDVKM. The ends were cut back, 10 bases at V and 2 bases at J, with 26 bases in the middle. This CDR3 contains 18 residues. This CDR3 is CATKGDARSWSNTGELFF. The CDR3 nucleotides read TGTGCCACCAAGGGGGACGCCCGAAGCTGGAGTAACACCGGGGAGCTGTTTTTT.

J is TRBJ1-2 and V is TRBV28; the D gene is possibly TRBD1 (6 bases). Per the germline V gene, CDR1 is MDHEN and CDR2 is SYDVKM. This CDR3 spans 15 amino acids. Trimming left V 5 bases short and J 5 bases short, with 18 bases between. The CDR3 DNA follows: TGTGCCAGCAGTCCCCCCCCAGGGGAGATATATGGCTACACCTTC. It translates to CASSPPPGEIYGYTF.

The V gene is TRBV27, the J gene TRBJ2-7; 7 nucleotides agree with TRBD1. Germline CDR1 and CDR2: MNHEY and SMNVEV (reference sequence). V gave up 6 bases and J gave up 2 bases; unmatched junction bases: 7. The CDR3 loop spans 14 amino acids. CDR3 nucleotides: TGTGCCAGCAGGCTACGACAGGGTCCCTACGAGCAGTACTTC. Residues: CASRLRQGPYEQYF.

The chain joins TRBV7-2 to TRBJ2-7, with 11 bases lining up with TRBD1. This CDR3 is 14 amino acids long. V gave up 5 bases and J gave up 10 bases; unmatched junction bases: 10. The V gene's germline CDR1 is SGHTA and CDR2 FQGNSA. In DNA, the CDR3 is TGTGCCAGCAGCCCACGGACAGGGGGCTATGATCAGTACTTC. It specifies CASSPRTGGYDQYF.

The chain carries TRBV19 and TRBJ1-5; TRBD1 might be the D (6 bases). The length of the CDR3 is 14 residues. Germline V gene lookup returns CDR1 LNHDA and CDR2 SQIVND (reference sequence). The V end was cut by 3 bases, the J end by 6 bases, with 12 bases between. This CDR3 reads CASSMRGGSQPQHF. The CDR3 DNA follows: TGTGCCAGTAGTATGAGAGGGGGAAGTCAGCCCCAGCATTTT.

Written as DNA, the CDR3 is TGCGCCAGCAGCCAATTGAAGGGGCAGGGAAGATACGAGCAGTACTTC. This codes for CASSQLKGQGRYEQYF. This chain joins TRBV4-1 and TRBJ2-7, with D perhaps matching TRBD1 (5 bases). CDR3 size: 16 residues. The germline V gene encodes CDR1 MGHRA and CDR2 YSYEKL. Trimming shortened V by 2 bases and J by 4 bases, and 18 bases separated the two germline ends.

The rearrangement links TRBV4-1 to TRBJ1-6; maybe TRBD1 (6 bases). Germline CDR1 and CDR2: MGHRA and YSYEKL. This CDR3 has 15 residues. V was pared by 2 bases and J by 10 bases, with 15 bases between. The CDR3 reads CASSQISTGNSPLHF. In DNA, the CDR3 is TGCGCCAGCAGCCAAATCAGCACAGGGAACTCACCCCTCCACTTT.

The chain uses TRBV7-2 and TRBJ1-1, with unresolved D. Germline values: CDR1 SGHTA, CDR2 FQGNSA. The V end lost 1 base, the J end lost 11 bases, and 17 bases lay between the germline ends. The CDR3 length is 14 residues. CDR3 DNA: TGTGCCAGCAGCTTAGGGGGTGGAGGCCCGGAGGCTTTCTTT. This translates into CASSLGGGGPEAFF. The full variable domain, in which reference TRBV7-2 and TRBJ1-1 provide the parts outside the CDR3, is GAGVSQSPSNKVTEKGKDVELRCDPISGHTALYWYRQSLGQGLEFLIYFQGNSAPDKSGLPSDRFSAERTGGSVSTLTIQRTQQEDSAVYLCASSLGGGGPEAFFGQGTRLTVV.

The CDR3 here is CASSRTGELFF. DNA of the CDR3: TGCGCCAGCAGCCGGACAGGGGAGCTGTTTTTT. The chain employs TRBV4-1 and TRBJ2-2, with D possibly TRBD1 on 5 matching bases. The CDR3 is 11 residues long. CDR1 MGHRA and CDR2 YSYEKL come from the germline V gene. V was shortened by 4 bases and J by 8 bases, with 5 bases between the two germline ends.